One sample yielded the 22 T cell receptor beta chains listed below, sequenced in a study of neurological immune-mediated disorders. TCRdb reprocessed the 5' RACE reads via MiXCR and lists one record per CDR3 protein. The data contain more than 25,000 distinct CDR3 sequences, around 4% of them singletons. The sample comprised CD4+ T cells from blood. The receptors stem from a woman in her thirties or forties in good health.

This clonotype has ten or more counts. The chain couples TRBV6-2 or TRBV6-3 to TRBJ1-1; perhaps TRBD1 as D (6 bases). V shed 2 bases and J shed 3 bases, with 10 bases lying between them. The CDR3 spans 14 residues. Germline V CDR1 and CDR2: MNHEY, SVGEGT. CDR3 in DNA: TGTGCCAGCAGTTACCGGGGGGCTGACACTGAAGCTTTCTTT. Residues: CASSYRGADTEAFF.

This clonotype was detected only a few times. This chain joins TRBV5-6 and TRBJ2-3, with D uncertain. This CDR3 has 16 residues. Germline V gene lookup returns CDR1 SGHDT and CDR2 YYEEEE. V was trimmed by 3 bases and J by 0 bases, leaving 14 bases between them. CDR3 residues: CASSSSRVRSTDTQYF. CDR3 in DNA: TGTGCCAGCAGCTCTAGTCGGGTCCGTAGCACAGATACGCAGTATTTT. Based on the CDR3 plus reference TRBV5-6 and TRBJ2-3, the full variable domain is DAGVTQSPTHLIKTRGQQVTLRCSPKSGHDTVSWYQQALGQGPQFIFQYYEEEERQRGNFPDRFSGHQFPNYSSELNVNALLLGDSALYLCASSSSRVRSTDTQYFGPGTRLTVL.

In this sample, this clonotype turned up many times. The V gene is TRBV6-2 or TRBV6-3, the J gene TRBJ2-5; D gene ambiguous. Germline CDR1 is MNHEY and CDR2 is SVGEGT. The V and J ends lost 6 bases and 7 bases respectively, with 9 bases between them. The CDR3 covers 11 residues. This CDR3 reads CASSNIRTQYF. The CDR3 DNA reads TGTGCCAGCAGCAACATTCGGACCCAGTACTTC.

This clonotype occurred many times. V and J are TRBV27 and TRBJ2-7, with D possibly being TRBD2 (6 bases). The germline CDR1 and CDR2 sequences are MNHEY and SMNVEV (reference sequence). This CDR3 region has 13 residues. Trimming cost V 6 bases and J 6 bases, with 15 bases left between them. The CDR3 bases are TGTGCCAGCAGGGGAGGAGGGACGGGCGAGCAGTACTTC. It translates to CASRGGGTGEQYF.

The table lists this clonotype with many counts. The chain is built from TRBV5-1 and TRBJ2-3, with a tentative D call TRBD2 (5 bases). This CDR3 contains 14 residues. Trimming removed 0 bases from V and 2 bases from J, with 7 bases in between. The V gene's germline CDR1 is SGHRS and CDR2 YFSETQ. Here the CDR3 DNA reads TGCGCCAGCAGCTTGGAACTAGACACAGATACGCAGTATTTT. Translated, it gives CASSLELDTDTQYF.

This clonotype has at least ten counts. The CDR3 region is CSARDPRGTEAFF. In DNA, the CDR3 is TGCAGTGCTAGAGATCCCAGGGGGACTGAAGCTTTCTTT. The chain combines TRBV20-1 with TRBJ1-1, with TRBD1 identical over 7 bases. Germline CDR1 reads DFQATT; CDR2 reads SNEGSKA (reference sequence). After removal of 0 bases from V and 5 bases from J, the junction contained 3 bases not matched to a gene. This CDR3 has 13 residues.

This clonotype was recorded many times. The genes are TRBV6-6 and TRBJ1-5; 9 bases agree with TRBD1. The CDR3 totals 15 residues. J lost 1 base, V lost 5 bases, and 3 bases had no gene match. Germline loops: CDR1 MNHNY, CDR2 SVGAGI (reference sequence). Written as DNA, the CDR3 is TGTGCCAGCAGTGACAGGGGGGTGAGCAATCAGCCCCAGCATTTT. Encoded protein: CASSDRGVSNQPQHF.

This clonotype has ten or more counts. The rearrangement joins TRBV5-5 to TRBJ1-5; 7 bases are shared with TRBD1. V was clipped by 4 bases and J by 3 bases; unmatched bases: 7. CDR1 SGHKS and CDR2 YYEKEE come from the germline V gene (reference sequence). This CDR3 region has 15 residues. CDR3: CASSLDRVPNQPQHF. DNA of the CDR3: TGTGCCAGCAGCCTAGACAGGGTTCCCAATCAGCCCCAGCATTTT. The full variable domain, completed using reference TRBV5-5 and TRBJ1-5, is DAGVTQSPTHLIKTRGQQVTLRCSPISGHKSVSWYQQVLGQGPQFIFQYYEKEERGRGNFPDRFSARQFPNYSSELNVNALLLGDSALYLCASSLDRVPNQPQHFGDGTRLSIL.

By share, this clonotype counts as medium-sized. V usage is TRBV5-1 and J usage is TRBJ1-1; tentative D call: TRBD1 (6 bases). The germline V gene encodes CDR1 SGHRS and CDR2 YFSETQ. Trimming cost V 3 bases and J 0 bases, with 12 bases left between them. The length of the CDR3 is 15 residues. The CDR3 DNA sequence: TGCGCCAGCAGCTGGGCCGGGGGCATGAACACTGAAGCTTTCTTT. It translates to CASSWAGGMNTEAFF.

The chain links TRBV2 to TRBJ2-7; 7 bases align to TRBD1. Germline CDR1 SNHLY, CDR2 FYNNEI. The CDR3 has 13 residues. Unmatched junction bases numbered 4, after V lost 2 bases and J lost 6 bases. The CDR3 nucleotides are TGTGCCAGCAGTGAATTATACAGGGGCGAGCAGTACTTC. This translates into CASSELYRGEQYF.

This clonotype has a count of ten or more. The genes are TRBV18 and TRBJ2-1, with D perhaps TRBD1 or TRBD2 (5 bases each). V was clipped by 5 bases and J by 7 bases, with 12 bases between them. The germline gives CDR1 KGHSH, CDR2 LQKENI. The CDR3 length is 13 residues. In nucleotides, the CDR3 is TGTGCCAGCTCAGTGACGGGACGGAATGAGCAGTTCTTC. Protein sequence: CASSVTGRNEQFF.

In this sample, this clonotype turned up many times. The chain joins TRBV10-3 to TRBJ1-5; the D gene is possibly TRBD1 (5 bases). Per the germline V gene, CDR1 is ENHRY and CDR2 is SYGVKD. The CDR3 is 12 residues long. Trimming cost V 10 bases and J 3 bases, with 10 bases left between them. The CDR3 region is CATGDLNQPQHF. The CDR3 DNA follows: TGTGCCACCGGGGACCTCAATCAGCCCCAGCATTTT.

This clonotype was counted many times. The chain has TRBV5-1 and TRBJ2-4; D could derive from TRBD1 or TRBD2 (5 bases each). This CDR3 contains 13 residues. V gave up 3 bases and J gave up 1 base, with 5 bases separating them. Germline CDR1 reads SGHRS; CDR2 reads YFSETQ. CDR3 amino acids: CASSWDAKNIQYF. DNA of the CDR3: TGCGCCAGCAGCTGGGACGCCAAAAACATTCAGTACTTC.

This clonotype occurred many times. V and J are TRBV12-3 or TRBV12-4 and TRBJ1-2; TRBD1 might be the D (6 bases). CDR3 length: 14 residues. Trimming stripped 1 base from V and 5 bases from J, with 11 bases between. The CDR3 spells CASSLETGVYGYTF. The CDR3 DNA is TGTGCCAGCAGTTTAGAGACAGGAGTTTATGGCTACACCTTC.

This clonotype was seen many times. The J gene is TRBJ2-7, the V gene TRBV2, with unresolved D. V lost 6 bases and J 2 bases, leaving 11 bases between the germline ends. Looked up from germline, CDR1 is SNHLY and CDR2 is FYNNEI. The CDR3 consists of 13 residues. CDR3 sequence: CASSPTSTYEQYF. The CDR3 DNA follows: TGTGCCAGCAGCCCAACCAGCACCTACGAGCAGTACTTC.

This clonotype was found many times. The genes are TRBV20-1 and TRBJ2-7; 9 positions agree with TRBD1. The CDR3 extends over 14 amino acids. The junction had 7 bases not matched to a gene; V was cut back by 5 bases and J by 2 bases. CDR1 and CDR2 from the germline V gene are DFQATT and SNEGSKA (reference sequence). The CDR3 nucleotides read TGCAGTGCTGCAACCGGGACAGGGCCCTACGAGCAGTACTTC. Its translation: CSAATGTGPYEQYF.

This clonotype has a count of ten or more. This chain uses TRBV3-1 with TRBJ2-6; tentatively, D is TRBD1 (6 bases). Germline V gene lookup returns CDR1 LGHDT and CDR2 YNNKEL (reference sequence). This CDR3 comprises 17 residues. V gave up 0 bases and J gave up 0 bases, with 9 bases separating them. CDR3 bases: TGTGCCAGCAGCCAAGATCTAGGGGGCTCTGGGGCCAACGTCCTGACTTTC. It codes for CASSQDLGGSGANVLTF.

This clonotype was recorded at least ten times. This chain uses TRBV24-1 with TRBJ2-5; D could derive from TRBD1 or TRBD2 (5 bases each). This CDR3 has 13 amino acids. The germline V gene has CDR1 KGHDR and CDR2 SFDVKD. V gave up 4 bases and J gave up 7 bases, with 12 bases separating them. The CDR3 DNA sequence: TGTGCCACCAGTGAATTGGGACGGCGGACCCAGTACTTC. This gives the protein CATSELGRRTQYF.

This clonotype was seen ten or more times. The chain has TRBV12-3 or TRBV12-4 and TRBJ2-3, with D perhaps matching TRBD2 (6 bases). V dropped 5 bases and J dropped 4 bases, with 16 bases sitting between them. The CDR3 totals 15 residues. Here the CDR3 DNA reads TGTGCCAGCAGTCTTCGGGGGATGATGGCAGATACGCAGTATTTT. The encoded protein is CASSLRGMMADTQYF.

This clonotype has ten or more counts. CDR3 in DNA: TGTGCCAGCAGCGCTTACCCGGACGGGGGGACTGAAGCTTTCTTT. Protein sequence: CASSAYPDGGTEAFF. The chain recombines TRBV11-2 with TRBJ1-1; possible D gene TRBD1, 5 bases. Germline V gene data show CDR1 as SGHAT and CDR2 as FQNNGV. The CDR3 totals 15 residues. V was clipped by 5 bases and J by 5 bases, with 18 bases between them. The full variable domain, in which reference TRBV11-2 and TRBJ1-1 provide the parts outside the CDR3, is EAGVAQSPRYKIIEKRQSVAFWCNPISGHATLYWYQQILGQGPKLLIQFQNNGVVDDSQLPKDRFSAERLKGVDSTLKIQPAKLEDSAVYLCASSAYPDGGTEAFFGQGTRLTVV.

This clonotype was seen ten or more times. The chain uses TRBV5-6 and TRBJ1-1; no firm D call. Germline V gene sequence: CDR1 SGHDT, CDR2 YYEEEE. The CDR3 runs to 11 residues. Trimming removed 2 bases from V and 2 bases from J, with 1 base in between. The chain's CDR3 is CASSFNTEAFF. The CDR3, as DNA: TGTGCCAGCAGCTTTAACACTGAAGCTTTCTTT.

This clonotype was seen repeatedly, ten times or more. The rearrangement joins TRBV20-1 to TRBJ2-3, with D perhaps matching TRBD2 (7 bases). The CDR3 consists of 15 residues. Germline V lookup: CDR1 DFQATT, CDR2 SNEGSKA (reference sequence). Trimming removed 6 bases at V and 2 bases at J, with 18 bases between. The CDR3 protein is CSAGGGLFPTDTQYF. The CDR3 DNA is TGCAGTGCGGGAGGGGGACTGTTCCCCACAGATACGCAGTATTTT.